Listed here are 28 T cell receptor beta chains from one sample, sequenced in a study of OX40 agonist ivuxolimab in advanced cancers. Assay used: immunoSEQ multiplex PCR; TCRdb lists only in-frame clones, some missing. The sample includes about 61,000 clones, 70% to 90% seen only once; the top ten take approximately 0.32%. The sequences come from CD4+ or CD8+ T cells sorted from blood, collected in a trial of the OX40 agonist ivuxolimab. These receptors were obtained from an adult with an advanced solid tumor such as melanoma, head and neck, liver or kidney cancer.

There are a few counts of this clone. V and J are TRBV7-8 and TRBJ1-2; a possible D gene is TRBD1 (5 bases). There are 18 residues in the CDR3. The germline V gene encodes CDR1 SGHVS and CDR2 FQNEAQ. V was clipped by 5 bases and J by 4 bases, with 26 bases between them. CDR3 nucleotide sequence: TGTGCCAGCAGCCTAAACAGACAGAACTTCTTATATTTCTATGGCTACACCTTC. Encoded protein: CASSLNRQNFLYFYGYTF.

The chain recombines TRBV11-2 with TRBJ2-2, with 7 bases matching TRBD1. Per the germline V gene, CDR1 is SGHAT and CDR2 is FQNNGV. With V trimmed by 5 bases and J by 2 bases, 8 bases remained unmatched. This CDR3 comprises 16 residues. The CDR3 nucleotides read TGTGCCAGCAGCACCCGGACAGGCCGAAACACCGGGGAGCTGTTTTTT. Translation: CASSTRTGRNTGELFF. The variable domain in full, with the rest retrieved from reference TRBV11-2 and TRBJ2-2, is EAGVAQSPRYKIIEKRQSVAFWCNPISGHATLYWYQQILGQGPKLLIQFQNNGVVDDSQLPKDRFSAERLKGVDSTLKIQPAKLEDSAVYLCASSTRTGRNTGELFFGEGSRLTVL.

The CDR3 loop is CASSAGVRGSSYNEQFF. CDR3 sequence (DNA): TGTGCCAGCAGCGCGGGCGTACGGGGGAGCTCCTACAATGAGCAGTTCTTC. The gene calls are TRBV9 and TRBJ2-1, with TRBD2 as a possible D gene (6 bases). The CDR3 runs to 17 residues. Germline CDR1 is SGDLS and CDR2 is YYNGEE. Trimming removed 3 bases from V and 0 bases from J, with 16 bases in between.

V usage is TRBV6-6 and J usage is TRBJ1-1; D uncertain. CDR1 MNHNY and CDR2 SVGAGI come from the germline V gene (reference sequence). There are 14 residues in the CDR3. Trimming cost V 4 bases and J 4 bases, with 13 bases left between them. The CDR3 nucleotides are TGTGCCAGCAGTTCGGGCGGGTTAGGCACTGAAGCTTTCTTT. It translates to CASSSGGLGTEAFF.

The chain carries TRBV4-3 and TRBJ2-1; TRBD2 aligns across 7 bases. Germline V gene lookup returns CDR1 LGHNA and CDR2 YSLEER. V trimming: 0 bases; J trimming: 1 base; junction bases outside the gene matches: 3. The CDR3 runs to 16 residues. CDR3 bases: TGCGCCAGCAGCCAAGACACGGGAGGATCCTACAATGAGCAGTTCTTC. Translating gives CASSQDTGGSYNEQFF.

The gene calls are TRBV4-1 and TRBJ2-7; 14 bases line up with TRBD2. The CDR3 covers 16 residues. Per the germline V gene, CDR1 is MGHRA and CDR2 is YSYEKL. With 4 bases clipped from V and 2 bases from J, the junction kept 4 bases outside the gene matches. The CDR3 protein is CASSRLTSGGAYEQYF. In DNA, the CDR3 is TGCGCCAGCAGCCGGCTGACTAGCGGGGGGGCCTACGAGCAGTACTTC.

This rearrangement joins TRBV2 to TRBJ1-6; D is unresolved. The germline V and J ends were trimmed by 8 bases and 0 bases, with 5 bases remaining between them. CDR3 length: 13 amino acids. Germline values: CDR1 SNHLY, CDR2 FYNNEI. The CDR3 DNA reads as TGTGCCAGCCTCAGCTCCTATAATTCACCCCTCCACTTT. The encoded protein is CASLSSYNSPLHF.

This clone came up once. This sequence joins TRBV7-9 and TRBJ2-5; 10 bases line up with TRBD2. The V segment lost 8 bases and the J segment 2 bases; nucleotides outside the gene matches: 8. Germline loops: CDR1 SEHNR, CDR2 FQNEAQ (reference sequence). The CDR3 runs 15 residues. The CDR3 DNA sequence: TGTGCCAGCGGACGAGCTAGCGGGGGACAAGAGACCCAGTACTTC. Encoded protein: CASGRASGGQETQYF. Full variable domain (missing parts from reference TRBV7-9 and TRBJ2-5): DTGVSQNPRHKITKRGQNVTFRCDPISEHNRLYWYRQTLGQGPEFLTYFQNEAQLEKSRLLSDRFSAERPKGSFSTLEIQRTEQGDSAMYLCASGRASGGQETQYFGPGTRLLVL.

This CDR3 reads CASSPGTSGGSTGELFF. Here the CDR3 DNA reads TGTGCCAGCAGCCCCGGGACTAGCGGGGGTAGCACCGGGGAGCTGTTTTTT. The V and J genes are TRBV4-2 and TRBJ2-2; 14 bases fit TRBD2. Germline V CDR1 and CDR2: LGHNA, YNFKEQ. Germline trimming cut 4 bases from V and 4 bases from J; bases unmatched to any gene: 5. This CDR3 region has 17 residues.

The chain combines TRBV10-3 with TRBJ2-7; 9 nucleotides match TRBD1. Looked up from germline, CDR1 is ENHRY and CDR2 is SYGVKD. This CDR3 is built from 14 residues. The junction had 13 bases not matched to a gene; V was cut back by 11 bases and J by 5 bases. The CDR3: CASGQWTGADEQYF. The CDR3 DNA reads as TGTGCCTCAGGACAGTGGACAGGGGCCGACGAGCAGTACTTC.

CDR3 in amino acids: CASSSPSGGSTEAFF. The DNA for the CDR3 is TGTGCCAGCAGTTCCCCTTCCGGGGGCTCCACTGAAGCTTTCTTT. The V and J genes are TRBV6-5 and TRBJ1-1; tentative D call: TRBD1 (6 bases). Deletions cut 4 bases from V and 4 bases from J, with 16 bases between. There are 15 residues in the CDR3. Germline CDR1 is MNHEY and CDR2 is SVGAGI.

This clone was counted between two and nine times. The chain carries TRBV6-5 and TRBJ1-1; 7 bases fit TRBD1. The V gene's germline CDR1 is MNHEY and CDR2 SVGAGI. V gave up 7 bases and J gave up 5 bases; unmatched junction bases: 10. The CDR3 contains 14 residues. CDR3 loop: CASTSSTGKTEAFF. For the CDR3, the DNA is TGTGCCAGCACCTCGTCGACAGGGAAAACTGAAGCTTTCTTT.

The chain uses TRBV21-1 and TRBJ1-1; TRBD1 was called by the table and not checked on the DNA. TRBV21-1 is termed a pseudogene. This CDR3 spans 15 amino acids. The CDR3 DNA reads TGTGCCAGCAGCATACAGGGAGCTCAGGGGACTGAAGCTTTCTTT. It is translated as CASSIQGAQGTEAFF.

For the CDR3, the DNA is TGTGCCAGCAGTGGGACTGAGTCACCCCTCCACTTT. This encodes CASSGTESPLHF. The chain recombines TRBV6-5 with TRBJ1-6; D is possibly TRBD1 (5 bases). Per germline, CDR1 MNHEY and CDR2 SVGAGI. Between the trimmed V and J ends, which lost 5 bases and 10 bases, there was a span of 9 bases. The CDR3 has 12 amino acids.

The CDR3 coding sequence is TGTGCCAGCAGCCTCGGGTACGCCGGGGAGCTGTTTTTT. Its translation is CASSLGYAGELFF. The chain couples TRBV5-5 to TRBJ2-2; D call uncertain. The CDR3 loop spans 13 amino acids. Trimming took 4 bases from V and 6 from J, leaving 10 bases between them. Germline V gene sequence: CDR1 SGHKS, CDR2 YYEKEE (reference sequence).

The chain uses TRBV5-6 and TRBJ2-5, with 7 bases matching TRBD1. Germline values: CDR1 SGHDT, CDR2 YYEEEE. The CDR3 runs 16 residues. J lost 4 bases, V lost 0 bases, and 9 bases had no gene match. CDR3 in DNA: TGTGCCAGCAGCTTGGTTCTCCCGACAGGGTCAGAGACCCAGTACTTC. Its protein is CASSLVLPTGSETQYF.

The rearrangement uses TRBV4-3 and TRBJ2-5; 10 nucleotides agree with TRBD2. The J segment lost 5 bases and the V segment lost 0 bases, leaving 9 bases of the junction unmatched. Germline values: CDR1 LGHNA, CDR2 YSLEER. This CDR3 has 17 amino acids. CDR3 region: CASSQDSQRGGAETQYF. The CDR3 DNA reads as TGCGCCAGCAGCCAAGATAGTCAGCGGGGGGGCGCGGAGACCCAGTACTTC.

This rearrangement joins TRBV7-8 to TRBJ2-7; 10 positions agree with TRBD1. V was clipped by 1 base and J by 2 bases; unmatched bases: 11. Germline-derived CDR1 and CDR2 are SGHVS and FQNEAQ. This CDR3 region has 18 residues. This chain's CDR3 is CASSLGRQGAFQAYEQYF. CDR3 nucleotide sequence: TGTGCCAGCAGCTTAGGTAGACAGGGGGCCTTCCAGGCCTACGAGCAGTACTTC.

This chain links TRBV7-9 with TRBJ2-1, with 7 bases aligning to TRBD1. The CDR3 totals 14 residues. V lost 6 bases to trimming and J lost 6 bases; unmatched junction nucleotides: 8. In germline, CDR1 is SEHNR, CDR2 FQNEAQ (reference sequence). The CDR3 nucleotides read TGTGCCAGCAGGGGACAGATCGTGGGCAATGAGCAGTTCTTC. Translated: CASRGQIVGNEQFF. Full variable domain (rest looked up from reference TRBV7-9 and TRBJ2-1): DTGVSQNPRHKITKRGQNVTFRCDPISEHNRLYWYRQTLGQGPEFLTYFQNEAQLEKSRLLSDRFSAERPKGSFSTLEIQRTEQGDSAMYLCASRGQIVGNEQFFGPGTRLTVL.

Note on this clone: One end of the junction varies from germline; a read error may be responsible. The CDR3 here is CAISEALAAQETQYF. The CDR3 bases are TGTGCCATCAGTGAAGCACTAGCGGCTCAAGAGACCCAGTACTTC. The V call is TRBV6-1, the J call TRBJ2-5; 8 nucleotides agree with TRBD2. The CDR3 runs to 15 residues. Per germline, CDR1 MNHNS and CDR2 SASEGT.

This sequence joins TRBV6-5 and TRBJ1-5; D is possibly TRBD1 (6 bases). The V gene lost 8 bases and the J gene lost 3 bases, with 14 bases spanning the gap. This CDR3 region has 14 residues. Germline assignment: CDR1 MNHEY and CDR2 SVGAGI. The CDR3: CASLLDSYNQPQHF. The CDR3 region has the DNA TGTGCCAGCCTTTTGGACAGCTACAATCAGCCCCAGCATTTT.

CDR3 sequence reads: CASNGAYSNQPQHF. The DNA for the CDR3 is TGTGCCAGCAACGGAGCCTATAGCAATCAGCCCCAGCATTTT. This chain connects TRBV2 to TRBJ1-5; no clear D. Germline-derived CDR1 and CDR2 are SNHLY and FYNNEI. Trimming cost V 7 bases and J 0 bases, with 10 bases left between them. CDR3 size: 14 residues. The whole variable domain, filled in from reference TRBV2 and TRBJ1-5, reads EPEVTQTPSHQVTQMGQEVILRCVPISNHLYFYWYRQILGQKVEFLVSFYNNEISEKSEIFDDQFSVERPDGSNFTLKIRSTKLEDSAMYFCASNGAYSNQPQHFGDGTRLSIL.

V gene TRBV11-2 combines with J gene TRBJ1-2; no reliable D call. Trimming removed 2 bases at V and 4 bases at J, with 11 bases between. Germline loops: CDR1 SGHAT, CDR2 FQNNGV. The CDR3 runs to 14 residues. CDR3 DNA sequence: TGTGCCAGCAGCTTAACGGGGTCGGGCTATGGCTACACCTTC. This encodes CASSLTGSGYGYTF.

The rearrangement uses TRBV18 and TRBJ2-7, with TRBD1 matching over 9 bases. Trimming at V came to 5 bases and at J to 3 bases, leaving 8 bases not matched to a gene. This CDR3 has 15 residues. Per germline, CDR1 KGHSH and CDR2 LQKENI. CDR3 DNA: TGTGCCAGCTCAATGCCGGGACAGGGAGGCTACGAGCAGTACTTC. Protein: CASSMPGQGGYEQYF. Variable domain in full (rest from reference TRBV18 and TRBJ2-7): NAGVMQNPRHLVRRRGQEARLRCSPMKGHSHVYWYRQLPEEGLKFMVYLQKENIIDESGMPKERFSAEFPKEGPSILRIQQVVRGDSAAYFCASSMPGQGGYEQYFGPGTRLTVT.

This chain connects TRBV6-5 to TRBJ2-7; the D gene is possibly TRBD1 (5 bases). Trimming pared 2 bases from V and 4 bases from J, leaving 12 bases between. This CDR3 comprises 14 residues. The germline V gene encodes CDR1 MNHEY and CDR2 SVGAGI. The CDR3 bases are TGTGCCAGCAGTTACGGCAGGGTTGGTTACGAGCAGTACTTC. Encoded protein: CASSYGRVGYEQYF.

The chain has TRBV6-1 and TRBJ2-2, with D possibly being TRBD2 (5 bases). The CDR3 is 14 residues long. Germline assignment: CDR1 MNHNS and CDR2 SASEGT. Trimming removed 6 bases at V and 0 bases at J, with 8 bases between. CDR3: CASRRAANTGELFF. The CDR3 bases are TGTGCCAGCAGGCGGGCAGCGAACACCGGGGAGCTGTTTTTT.

The rearrangement joins TRBV6-4 to TRBJ2-1; 8 nucleotides line up with TRBD1. CDR3 length: 16 amino acids. Trimming at V came to 0 bases and at J to 7 bases, leaving 8 bases not matched to a gene. Germline values: CDR1 MRHNA, CDR2 SNTAGT. CDR3 sequence: CASSDSRTGLTNEQFF. The CDR3 DNA reads as TGTGCCAGCAGTGACTCCAGGACAGGGCTTACTAATGAGCAGTTCTTC.

This chain connects TRBV2 to TRBJ1-3, with TRBD1 matching over 7 bases. From germline, CDR1 is SNHLY and CDR2 FYNNEI. V lost 4 bases and J lost 4; bases outside the gene matches: 4. The length of the CDR3 is 14 residues. The CDR3 loop reads CASSGRGRGNTIYF. In DNA form, the CDR3 reads TGTGCCAGCAGTGGGAGGGGGCGCGGAAACACCATATATTTT.